This record covers a single T cell receptor beta chain. Its matching antigen is unknown. The junction differs from germline at one of its ends, possibly a read error. The library came from three nested PCR rounds adapted from ARM-PCR protocols. MiXCR, run by TCRdb on the multiplex PCR reads, gives a single entry per CDR3 protein. Of about 110,000 distinct CDR3 sequences listed, 84% are singletons. The CDR3 totals 16 residues. The germline CDR1 and CDR2 sequences are PRHDT and FYEKMQ (reference sequence). These data are taken from a study of tumor and adjacent non-tumor tissue in lung cancer. RNA was extracted from bulk tissue without any cell sorting. Regarding the study as a whole: Significantly higher TCR diversity was found in tumor than normal lung.

This rearrangement joins TRBV13 to TRBJ2-7, with 8 bases aligning to TRBD2. The receptor's source is a man aged 65 to 79 with non-small cell lung cancer. The specimen sequenced was lung tumor tissue. DNA for the CDR3: TGTGCCAGCAGCATGGGAGTAGCGGGGATATCCTACGAGCAATACTTC. This gives the protein CASSMGVAGISYEQYF.